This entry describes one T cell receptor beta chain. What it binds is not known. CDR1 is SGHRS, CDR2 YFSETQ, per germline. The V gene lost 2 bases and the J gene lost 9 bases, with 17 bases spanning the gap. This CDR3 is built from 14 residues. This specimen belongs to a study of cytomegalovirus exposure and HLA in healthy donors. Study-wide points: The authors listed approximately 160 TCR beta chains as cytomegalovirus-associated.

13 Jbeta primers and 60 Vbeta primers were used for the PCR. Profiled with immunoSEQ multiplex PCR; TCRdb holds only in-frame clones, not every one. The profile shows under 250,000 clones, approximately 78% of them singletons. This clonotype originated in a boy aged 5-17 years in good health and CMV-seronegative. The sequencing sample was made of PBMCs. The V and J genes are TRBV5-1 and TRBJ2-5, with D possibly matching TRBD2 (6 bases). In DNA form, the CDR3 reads TGCGCCAGCAGCTTAGGGACTGCCCCATCGTCCCAGTACTTC. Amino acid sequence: CASSLGTAPSSQYF. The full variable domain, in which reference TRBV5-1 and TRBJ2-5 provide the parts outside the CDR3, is KAGVTQTPRYLIKTRGQQVTLSCSPISGHRSVSWYQQTPGQGLQFLFEYFSETQRNKGNFPGRFSGRQFSNSRSEMNVSTLELGDSALYLCASSLGTAPSSQYFGPGTRLLVL.